This T cell receptor (beta chain) was sequenced during a study of blood T cell repertoires in COVID-19. Study-level background: The United States, Italy and Spain were the sources of the acute and convalescent COVID-19 samples. PBMCs, B-cell-depleted T cells, or T cells provided the cDNA or gDNA that made up the material.

Germline V CDR1 and CDR2: MDHEN, SYDVKM. The CDR3 totals 14 residues. V gave up 6 bases and J gave up 5 bases; unmatched junction bases: 2. Per the original data handling: Reference gene primer amplification gave estimated nucleated cell counts. Only in-frame clones appear in the TCRdb table, and some are missing; sequencing was by immunoSEQ multiplex PCR. Clone size and the V and J calls come from that table; the DNA yielded D and trimming. The table shows just under 300,000 clones, with more than 75% occurring only once. The sequence came from an older man with acute or convalescent COVID-19. This rearrangement joins TRBV28 to TRBJ2-2, with 11 nucleotides matching TRBD2. Specimen: peripheral blood. Written as DNA, the CDR3 is TGTGCCAGCAGGATAGCGGGAGGGACCGGGGAGCTGTTTTTT. Protein: CASRIAGGTGELFF.